This is a list of T cell receptor beta chains from one sample in a study of blood T cell repertoires in COVID-19. The method was immunoSEQ multiplex PCR; TCRdb's version includes in-frame clones alone and lacks a portion of them. This sample yields some 350,000 clones, of which 65% to 85% are seen a single time; roughly 3% belongs to the top ten. The sequencing sample was made of peripheral blood. These receptors came from a young man with active or convalescent COVID-19. The CDR3 runs from the conserved cysteine through the conserved F or W. A D gene is named only where the DNA matches it firmly. The size field is filled for only some rows; it gives once, few, many or a size class.

TRBV11-3,-,-,17,TRBJ2-2,CASSLIPRATNTGELFF,TGTGCCAGCAGCTTAATTCCCAGGGCGACGAACACCGGGGAGCTGTTTTTT
TRBV11-2,-,-,14,TRBJ2-7,CASSLVFSEDEQYF,TGTGCCAGCAGCTTAGTTTTTAGCGAGGACGAGCAGTACTTC
TRBV11-2,-,TRBD1,17,TRBJ1-6,CASSEIRDSNTNSPLHF,TGTGCCAGCAGCGAAATCCGGGACAGCAATACCAATTCACCCCTCCACTTT
TRBV5-6,once,-,15,TRBJ2-4,CASSTRELGKNIQYF,TGTGCCAGCAGCACCCGGGAGTTGGGCAAAAACATTCAGTACTTC
TRBV7-8,-,TRBD1,14,TRBJ1-6,CASSVGTGISPLHF,TGTGCCAGCAGCGTGGGGACAGGGATTTCACCCCTCCACTTT
TRBV3-1/TRBV3-2,-,-,12,TRBJ2-1,CASSQDPDEQFF,TGTGCCAGCAGCCAAGATCCTGATGAGCAGTTCTTC
TRBV11-3,-,-,12,TRBJ1-1,CASSLSRTEAFF,TGTGCCAGCAGCTTATCTCGCACTGAAGCTTTCTTT
TRBV5-4,-,-,13,TRBJ2-7,CASSQWAGYEQYF,TGTGCCAGCAGCCAGTGGGCCGGCTACGAGCAGTACTTC
TRBV4-3,-,-,14,TRBJ2-7,CASSQGISGQGQYF,TGCGCCAGCAGCCAAGGTATTAGCGGCCAGGGGCAGTACTTC
TRBV12-3/TRBV12-4,once,-,13,TRBJ2-2,CASTFSNTGELFF,TGTGCCAGCACCTTTTCGAACACCGGGGAGCTGTTTTTT
TRBV30,once,-,13,TRBJ1-1,CAWRGGRGTEAFF,TGTGCCTGGAGAGGGGGAAGGGGCACTGAAGCTTTCTTT
TRBV18,-,TRBD1,13,TRBJ2-7,CASSANRDSEQYF,TGTGCCAGCTCAGCCAACCGGGACAGCGAGCAGTACTTC
TRBV7-9,-,TRBD1,15,TRBJ1-2,CASSPGDRVAYGYTF,TGTGCCAGCAGCCCCGGGGACAGGGTTGCCTATGGCTACACCTTC
TRBV6-5,-,-,16,TRBJ2-7,CASSYKATVYRNEQYF,TGTGCCAGCAGTTATAAAGCGACAGTCTATAGGAACGAGCAGTACTTC
TRBV27,-,TRBD2,14,TRBJ2-3,CASTSPLAGDTQYF,TGTGCCAGCACCTCCCCACTAGCGGGAGATACGCAGTATTTT
TRBV24-1,-,-,14,TRBJ1-2,CATSAATEIYGYTF,TGTGCCACCAGTGCCGCGACGGAGATCTATGGCTACACCTTC
TRBV6-5,-,-,11,TRBJ2-7,CASSPGVEEYF,TGTGCCAGCAGCCCGGGGGTTGAGGAGTACTTC
TRBV9,once,TRBD2,15,TRBJ2-3,CASSVAGGSTDTQYF,TGTGCCAGCAGCGTAGCGGGAGGGAGCACAGATACGCAGTATTTT
TRBV19,-,TRBD1,14,TRBJ1-1,CASSRDRRHTEAFF,TGTGCCAGTAGCCGGGACAGGAGGCATACTGAAGCTTTCTTT
TRBV19,-,-,13,TRBJ1-2,CASSPDTNYGYTF,TGTGCCAGTAGTCCCGACACCAACTATGGCTACACCTTC
TRBV7-2,-,TRBD1,14,TRBJ2-2,CASSLRQGAGELFF,TGTGCCAGCAGCTTAAGACAGGGCGCCGGGGAGCTGTTTTTT
TRBV24-1,-,TRBD1,12,TRBJ1-5,CATGQGDQPQHF,TGTGCCACGGGACAGGGAGATCAGCCCCAGCATTTT
TRBV7-2,-,-,14,TRBJ2-2,CASSQTRPYLELFF,TGTGCCAGCAGCCAGACTAGACCCTACTTGGAGCTGTTTTTT
TRBV27,once,TRBD1,17,TRBJ1-2,CASSLVLDRHSSGGYTF,TGTGCCAGCAGTTTAGTCCTGGACAGGCATAGCAGCGGTGGCTACACCTTC
TRBV2,-,-,14,TRBJ1-4,CASSAGTLNEKLFF,TGTGCCAGCAGTGCCGGGACTTTAAATGAAAAACTGTTTTTT
TRBV5-1,-,-,14,TRBJ2-7,CASSVGQISYEQYF,TGCGCCAGCAGCGTCGGACAGATCTCCTACGAGCAGTACTTC
TRBV30,-,TRBD1,13,TRBJ1-1,CAWRDRMNTEAFF,TGTGCCTGGCGGGACAGGATGAACACTGAAGCTTTCTTT
TRBV4-3,-,-,13,TRBJ2-7,CASSQSGVYEQYF,TGCGCCAGCAGCCAGTCAGGGGTTTACGAGCAGTACTTC
TRBV4-2,-,-,15,TRBJ1-2,CASSQDTKPSYGYTF,TGTGCCAGCAGCCAAGATACGAAACCGAGCTATGGCTACACCTTC
TRBV5-1,-,-,13,TRBJ1-1,CASSVQGNTEAFF,TGCGCCAGCAGCGTACAGGGGAACACTGAAGCTTTCTTT
TRBV19,-,-,13,TRBJ1-2,CASSNGDSYGYTF,TGTGCCAGTAGTAACGGGGATTCCTATGGCTACACCTTC
TRBV6-2/TRBV6-3,few,-,13,TRBJ2-2,CASSIGSTGELFF,TGTGCCAGCAGTATTGGGAGCACCGGGGAGCTGTTTTTT
TRBV4-1,few,TRBD2,16,TRBJ2-1,CASSQDSGGRWNEQFF,TGCGCCAGCAGCCAAGATTCGGGGGGGCGGTGGAATGAGCAGTTCTTC
TRBV5-6,-,TRBD2,16,TRBJ2-5,CASSLNQAGVRETQYF,TGTGCCAGCAGCTTAAATCAAGCGGGAGTGAGGGAGACCCAGTACTTC
TRBV7-2,-,TRBD2,15,TRBJ2-5,CASSRTSGPQETQYF,TGTGCCAGCAGTCGTACTAGCGGCCCCCAAGAGACCCAGTACTTC
TRBV10-1,-,-,17,TRBJ2-7,CASLKRTSGSPTYEQYF,TGCGCCAGCCTAAAAAGAACATCCGGGTCCCCAACCTACGAGCAGTACTTC
TRBV9,-,-,17,TRBJ2-2,CASSASPARGNTGELFF,TGTGCCAGCAGCGCTAGCCCCGCGCGGGGAAACACCGGGGAGCTGTTTTTT
TRBV4-2,-,TRBD1,16,TRBJ1-4,CASSQDLGQGAEKLFF,TGTGCCAGCAGCCAAGATCTGGGACAGGGTGCGGAAAAACTGTTTTTT
TRBV24-1,once,-,17,TRBJ2-2,CATSRNALQGWNGELFF,TGTGCCACCAGTCGTAACGCCCTACAGGGTTGGAACGGGGAGCTGTTTTTT
TRBV11-2,once,-,13,TRBJ2-2,CASRRVNTGELFF,TGTGCCAGCAGGAGGGTGAACACCGGGGAGCTGTTTTTT
TRBV11-3,-,TRBD1,17,TRBJ1-3,CASSLGRGASSGNTIYF,TGTGCCAGCAGCTTAGGCAGGGGGGCGAGCTCTGGAAACACCATATATTTT
TRBV7-2,-,-,13,TRBJ2-7,CASSFPQDYEQYF,TGTGCCAGCAGCTTTCCACAGGACTACGAGCAGTACTTC
TRBV9,few,TRBD2,16,TRBJ2-1,CASSDPPSGRGGEQFF,TGTGCCAGCAGCGACCCCCCCAGCGGGAGAGGCGGTGAGCAGTTCTTC
TRBV19,-,TRBD2,16,TRBJ2-1,CASRRLAGGSYNEQFF,TGTGCCAGTAGGAGACTAGCGGGGGGCTCCTACAATGAGCAGTTCTTC
TRBV19,few,-,14,TRBJ2-7,CATAAGRGSYEQYF,TGTGCCACTGCGGCCGGACGGGGCTCCTACGAGCAGTACTTC
TRBV6-5,few,TRBD2,13,TRBJ2-7,CASNGGGSYEQYF,TGTGCCAGCAATGGCGGGGGATCCTACGAGCAGTACTTC
TRBV6-2/TRBV6-3,-,TRBD1,14,TRBJ2-7,CASSPRTGDYEQYF,TGTGCCAGCAGTCCAAGGACAGGGGACTACGAGCAGTACTTC
TRBV11-3,-,TRBD2,14,TRBJ2-5,CASSSRTRWETQYF,TGTGCCAGCAGCTCCCGGACTAGGTGGGAGACCCAGTACTTC
TRBV29-1,-,-,13,TRBJ2-7,CSALGSYSYEQYF,TGCAGCGCTTTAGGGAGCTACTCCTACGAGCAGTACTTC
TRBV30,-,-,15,TRBJ2-3,CAWSAASDSTDTQYF,TGTGCCTGGAGTGCCGCTAGCGATAGCACAGATACGCAGTATTTT
TRBV12-5,-,TRBD1,19,TRBJ1-1,CASGLVLEGGRRLNTEAFF,TGTGCTAGTGGTTTGGTACTTGAAGGGGGCCGGAGACTGAACACTGAAGCTTTCTTT